Below, 14 T cell receptor beta chains from the same sample are listed, as sequenced in a study of beta chain features in type 1 diabetes. Of the isolated RNA, all was reverse transcribed, and so the sequenced material was expressed TCRB transcripts. The repertoire was sequenced with immunoSEQ multiplex PCR; TCRdb's copy has only in-frame clones and lacks some. The top ten clones hold under 0.02% of a sample with about 360,000 clones, roughly 12% of them seen once. The material sequenced was naive CD4+ T cells from blood. All receptors come from a man aged 18 to 35 in good health.

This clone was picked up a small number of times. The rearrangement joins TRBV18 to TRBJ1-4, with a possible D match to TRBD1 (6 bases). Deletions cut 8 bases from V and 5 bases from J, with 9 bases between. Germline V gene sequence: CDR1 KGHSH, CDR2 LQKENI. This CDR3 has 12 residues. The CDR3 region has the DNA TGTGCCAGCGGACAGCAGAATGAAAAACTGTTTTTT. This encodes CASGQQNEKLFF.

J is TRBJ2-7 and V is TRBV5-6, with 9 bases that match TRBD1. This CDR3 is built from 15 residues. Trimming removed 5 bases from V and 2 bases from J; junction bases left unmatched: 8. CDR1 is SGHDT, CDR2 YYEEEE, per germline. The CDR3 protein is CASSPGDREAYEQYF. In DNA form, the CDR3 reads TGTGCCAGCAGTCCCGGGGACAGGGAGGCCTACGAGCAGTACTTC.

This chain uses TRBV15 with TRBJ2-5; TRBD2 agrees at 12 bases. The CDR3 runs to 16 residues. Trimming at V came to 5 bases and at J to 2 bases, leaving 6 bases not matched to a gene. Germline lookup yields CDR1 LNHNV and CDR2 YYDKDF (reference sequence). The CDR3 spells CATSPLLAGGQETQYF. The DNA for the CDR3 is TGTGCCACCAGCCCCCTTCTAGCGGGGGGGCAAGAGACCCAGTACTTC.

The chain couples TRBV15 to TRBJ2-5, with D tentatively TRBD2 (5 bases). The DNA end lines up better with TRBJ2-7; the J call may be wrong. This CDR3 contains 13 residues. CDR1 is LNHNV and CDR2 is YYDKDF in the germline V gene (reference sequence). In nucleotides, the CDR3 is TGTGCCACCAGCAGAGATCGGGGATACGAGCAGTACTTC. This codes for CATSRDRGYEQYF.

The chain carries TRBV6-4 and TRBJ1-2, with 12 bases matching TRBD1. There are 14 residues in the CDR3. V trimming: 5 bases; J trimming: 8 bases; junction bases outside the gene matches: 6. In germline, CDR1 is MRHNA, CDR2 SNTAGT. As DNA, the CDR3 is TGTGCCAGCAGTCCGGGACAGGGGGCTACCGGCTACACCTTC. Protein sequence: CASSPGQGATGYTF.

The chain uses TRBV28 and TRBJ2-2; 9 nucleotides agree with TRBD2. V gave up 7 bases and J gave up 0 bases; unmatched junction bases: 9. Germline loops: CDR1 MDHEN, CDR2 SYDVKM. CDR3 length: 17 amino acids. CDR3 coding DNA: TGTGCCAGCACTTCACTAGCGGGCCCGTCGAACACCGGGGAGCTGTTTTTT. Amino acid sequence: CASTSLAGPSNTGELFF.

This chain joins TRBV18 and TRBJ2-3, with 7 nucleotides matching TRBD2. Germline trimming cut 3 bases from V and 5 bases from J; bases unmatched to any gene: 5. Germline assignment: CDR1 KGHSH and CDR2 LQKENI. This CDR3 has 14 residues. CDR3 sequence (DNA): TGTGCCAGCTCACCGCGGCGGGAGCAAGATACGCAGTATTTT. Translated: CASSPRREQDTQYF.

This chain joins TRBV29-1 and TRBJ1-5; the match to TRBD1 covers 9 bases. CDR3 length equals 14 residues. V lost 6 bases to trimming and J lost 5 bases; unmatched junction nucleotides: 8. The germline V gene has CDR1 SQVTM and CDR2 ANQGSEA. The CDR3 DNA sequence: TGCAGCGTCACCGGGACAGGGATAGATCAGCCCCAGCATTTT. Residues: CSVTGTGIDQPQHF.

This chain joins TRBV29-1 and TRBJ2-1; 12 bases match TRBD2. The ends lost 6 bases at V and 8 bases at J; junction bases unmatched: 8. The CDR3 totals 14 residues. Germline V gives CDR1 SQVTM, CDR2 ANQGSEA. The CDR3: CSVAVTSGGYEQFF. The CDR3 coding sequence is TGCAGCGTGGCTGTTACTAGCGGGGGGTATGAGCAGTTCTTC.

The chain has TRBV7-9 and TRBJ2-1; the D gene is possibly TRBD1 (5 bases). Deletions cut 1 base from V and 15 bases from J, with 19 bases between. The V gene's germline CDR1 is SEHNR and CDR2 FQNEAQ (reference sequence). The CDR3 consists of 14 residues. In DNA, the CDR3 is TGTGCCAGCAGCTTAGAAGGCTTGGGAAGGGGCCTGTTCTTC. Its protein is CASSLEGLGRGLFF.

This clone was counted between two and nine times. The rearrangement joins TRBV5-1 to TRBJ2-5, with no clear D. This CDR3 is 14 amino acids long. CDR1 is SGHRS, CDR2 YFSETQ, per germline. Trimming cost V 4 bases and J 0 bases, with 10 bases left between them. CDR3 nucleotides: TGCGCCAGCAGCGGTACAGTCTACCAAGAGACCCAGTACTTC. Residues: CASSGTVYQETQYF. Variable domain in full (rest from reference TRBV5-1 and TRBJ2-5): KAGVTQTPRYLIKTRGQQVTLSCSPISGHRSVSWYQQTPGQGLQFLFEYFSETQRNKGNFPGRFSGRQFSNSRSEMNVSTLELGDSALYLCASSGTVYQETQYFGPGTRLLVL.

This clone was counted a few times. V and J are TRBV5-4 and TRBJ2-7, with 10 bases fitting TRBD1. Losses at the gene ends were 3 bases for V and 0 bases for J; bases not matched to a gene: 12. Germline values: CDR1 SGHNT, CDR2 YYREEE (reference sequence). The CDR3 is made up of 18 amino acids. The CDR3 spells CASSSPDRGIPSSYEQYF. CDR3 coding DNA: TGTGCCAGCAGCTCGCCGGACAGGGGGATCCCGTCCTCCTACGAGCAGTACTTC.

The rearrangement joins TRBV2 to TRBJ2-2, with D perhaps TRBD1 (6 bases). CDR3 length: 13 residues. Germline V gives CDR1 SNHLY, CDR2 FYNNEI. Trimming shortened V by 8 bases and J by 3 bases, and 10 bases separated the two germline ends. CDR3 DNA: TGTGCCAGCGCGACAGGATACACCGGGGAGCTGTTTTTT. Protein: CASATGYTGELFF.

The chain has TRBV6-6 and TRBJ1-2, with 7 bases lining up with TRBD1. From germline, CDR1 is MNHNY and CDR2 SVGAGI (reference sequence). V dropped 2 bases and J dropped 7; count of bases not matched to a gene: 7. This CDR3 contains 14 residues. This chain's CDR3 is CASSYGTDSRGYTF. The CDR3 DNA reads as TGTGCCAGCAGTTACGGGACAGATTCTCGTGGCTACACCTTC.